The next 32 T cell receptor beta chains were all read from a single sample in a study of STAT3 mutations in large granular lymphocyte leukemia. Whole-study findings and limits: Every T-cell large granular lymphocyte leukemia patient had at least one immunodominant TCR beta clonotype.

These TCRs are of unknown antigen specificity. Clones were sequenced by immunoSEQ multiplex PCR, and TCRdb holds only the in-frame ones, with some missing. This sample yields over 25,000 clones, of which 75% to 90% are seen a single time; over 9.5% belongs to the top ten. The sequenced sample consisted of peripheral blood mononuclear cells. All receptors derive from a man in his 60s with T-cell large granular lymphocyte leukemia. Some clones in this sample may be carry-over from other donors' samples.

This chain links TRBV6-1 with TRBJ1-5; TRBD1 matches at 7 bases. Germline CDR1 and CDR2: MNHNS and SASEGT. After removal of 2 bases from V and 3 bases from J, the junction contained 16 bases not matched to a gene. The CDR3 has 19 amino acids. The CDR3 here is CASSELGGTALGNNQPQHF. The CDR3 nucleotides read TGTGCCAGCAGTGAACTCGGGGGGACAGCTCTTGGAAACAATCAGCCCCAGCATTTT.

The rearrangement uses TRBV13 and TRBJ2-3; 9 bases are shared with TRBD2. The CDR3 extends over 16 amino acids. V lost 0 bases, J lost 4 bases, and 5 bases stayed unmatched. The germline CDR1 and CDR2 sequences are PRHDT and FYEKMQ (reference sequence). The CDR3 sequence: CASSLGSSGNPDTQYF. CDR3 nucleotides: TGTGCCAGCAGCTTAGGTTCTAGCGGGAACCCAGATACGCAGTATTTT. Full variable domain (rest looked up from reference TRBV13 and TRBJ2-3): AAGVIQSPRHLIKEKRETATLKCYPIPRHDTVYWYQQGPGQDPQFLISFYEKMQSDKGSIPDRFSAQQFSDYHSELNMSSLELGDSALYFCASSLGSSGNPDTQYFGPGTRLTVL.

V gene TRBV4-2 combines with J gene TRBJ1-2; D might be TRBD1 (5 bases). Germline V gene data show CDR1 as LGHNA and CDR2 as YNFKEQ. The CDR3 runs to 14 residues. V lost 1 base, J lost 8 bases, and 14 bases lay in between. The CDR3 DNA reads as TGTGCCAGCAGCCAAGTATTAGGGGAATTAGGCTACACCTTC. This codes for CASSQVLGELGYTF.

This clone was found once. J is TRBJ1-2 and V is TRBV28; D call uncertain. Germline CDR1 and CDR2: MDHEN and SYDVKM. V was pared by 4 bases and J by 3 bases, with 9 bases between. This CDR3 comprises 13 residues. CDR3 coding DNA: TGTGCCAGCAGTTCACAGATACACTATGGCTACACCTTC. Translated, it gives CASSSQIHYGYTF.

The chain joins TRBV30 to TRBJ2-2; D is perhaps TRBD2 (5 bases). The CDR3 spans 15 residues. CDR1 is GTSNPN and CDR2 is SVGIG in the germline V gene (reference sequence). V was pared by 3 bases and J by 1 base, with 12 bases between. The CDR3 bases are TGTGCCTGGAGGAGGGCTAGCTGGAACACCGGGGAGCTGTTTTTT. Translated: CAWRRASWNTGELFF.

The V call is TRBV18, the J call TRBJ1-2; no definite D call. There are 15 residues in the CDR3. V was trimmed by 3 bases and J by 2 bases, leaving 13 bases between them. Germline-derived CDR1 and CDR2 are KGHSH and LQKENI. CDR3 nucleotides: TGTGCCAGCTCACCGGGTCCAGGTCTGAACTATGGCTACACCTTC. It translates to CASSPGPGLNYGYTF.

This clone was counted once. The V gene is TRBV7-3, the J gene TRBJ2-7, with D possibly being TRBD1 or TRBD2 (5 bases each). The V end lost 5 bases, the J end lost 3 bases, and 14 bases lay between the germline ends. This CDR3 region has 14 residues. Germline assignment: CDR1 SGHTA and CDR2 FQGTGA. CDR3 nucleotides: TGTGCCAGCAGCCCCCCGGGACGGAGCTACGAGCAGTACTTC. It is translated as CASSPPGRSYEQYF.

The V and J genes are TRBV7-9 and TRBJ2-5, with D hard to call. The CDR3 is 14 amino acids. CDR1 SEHNR and CDR2 FQNEAQ come from the germline V gene (reference sequence). V lost 1 base, J lost 1 base, and 7 bases lay in between. The CDR3 reads CASSLGVSQETQYF. In DNA, the CDR3 is TGTGCCAGCAGCTTAGGGGTCAGCCAAGAGACCCAGTACTTC.

This chain joins TRBV6-5 and TRBJ1-2; tentatively, D is TRBD1 (5 bases). The germline CDR1 and CDR2 sequences are MNHEY and SVGAGI. V gave up 5 bases and J gave up 8 bases, with 18 bases separating them. This CDR3 spans 14 amino acids. The DNA for the CDR3 is TGTGCCAGCAGTGCCCATGACAGCGAAGGAGGCTACACCTTC. Translated, it gives CASSAHDSEGGYTF.

The rearrangement links TRBV14 to TRBJ1-5; D ambiguous. The V and J ends lost 2 bases and 5 bases respectively, with 10 bases between them. Germline CDR1 SGHDN, CDR2 FVKESK. The CDR3 has 14 amino acids. Here the CDR3 DNA reads TGTGCCAGCAGCCAATCTGGCAGTTATCAGCCCCAGCATTTT. This encodes CASSQSGSYQPQHF. The full variable domain, with the rest looked up from reference TRBV14 and TRBJ1-5, is EAGVTQFPSHSVIEKGQTVTLRCDPISGHDNLYWYRRVMGKEIKFLLHFVKESKQDESGMPNNRFLAERTGGTYSTLKVQPAELEDSGVYFCASSQSGSYQPQHFGDGTRLSIL.

The V call is TRBV29-1, the J call TRBJ1-2, with D tentatively TRBD1 (6 bases). Trimming stripped 4 bases from V and 3 bases from J, with 9 bases between. The CDR3 loop spans 12 amino acids. Germline V gives CDR1 SQVTM, CDR2 ANQGSEA. CDR3 in amino acids: CSVVGGDYGYTF. In DNA form, the CDR3 reads TGCAGCGTTGTAGGGGGTGACTATGGCTACACCTTC.

A few counts support this clone. The genes are TRBV28 and TRBJ1-5; D is unclear. This CDR3 spans 13 amino acids. The ends were cut back, 2 bases at V and 1 base at J, with 3 bases in the middle. Germline V gives CDR1 MDHEN, CDR2 SYDVKM. CDR3 residues: CASSLQSNQPQHF. CDR3 DNA sequence: TGTGCCAGCAGTTTACAGAGCAATCAGCCCCAGCATTTT.

The gene calls are TRBV28 and TRBJ2-3, with unresolved D. The CDR3 length is 16 residues. Germline V CDR1 and CDR2: MDHEN, SYDVKM. The germline V and J ends were trimmed by 5 bases and 1 base, with 16 bases remaining between them. The CDR3 is CASSPFGRAGTDTQYF. DNA of the CDR3: TGTGCCAGCAGTCCCTTCGGTCGGGCCGGCACAGATACGCAGTATTTT.

The chain combines TRBV6-5 with TRBJ1-2; D gene ambiguous. The CDR3 length is 12 residues. Germline loops: CDR1 MNHEY, CDR2 SVGAGI. Trimming took off 10 bases at V and 1 base at J, with 10 bases between the two ends. DNA of the CDR3: TGTGCCACTGGAGGGAGTAACTATGGCTACACCTTC. It codes for CATGGSNYGYTF.

The V call is TRBV6-5, the J call TRBJ2-7; 11 nucleotides align to TRBD2. Trimming cost V 6 bases and J 9 bases; bases outside gene matches: 10. The CDR3 spans 14 residues. From germline, CDR1 is MNHEY and CDR2 SVGAGI. Here the CDR3 reads CASRIAGGMAGQYF. The CDR3, as DNA: TGTGCCAGCAGAATAGCGGGAGGGATGGCCGGGCAGTACTTC.

This clone occurred a few times. This rearrangement joins TRBV2 to TRBJ1-2, with D hard to call. V lost 6 bases, J lost 7 bases, and 9 bases lay in between. Germline values: CDR1 SNHLY, CDR2 FYNNEI. The CDR3 runs to 11 residues. CDR3 amino acids: CASRDKGGYTF. CDR3 in DNA: TGTGCCAGCAGGGATAAGGGTGGCTACACCTTC.

V and J are TRBV6-1 and TRBJ2-7; D not resolved. The V end was cut by 1 base, the J end by 3 bases, with 13 bases between. Looked up from germline, CDR1 is MNHNS and CDR2 is SASEGT. CDR3 length: 15 residues. The CDR3 DNA reads TGTGCCAGCAGTGAAGGGCCGAGCCGCGACTACGAGCAGTACTTC. This encodes CASSEGPSRDYEQYF.

The gene calls are TRBV7-2 and TRBJ2-3; D gene ambiguous. The V end lost 3 bases, the J end lost 8 bases, and 9 bases lay between the germline ends. The CDR3 loop spans 12 amino acids. The germline CDR1 and CDR2 sequences are SGHTA and FQGNSA. The CDR3 loop is CASSLEPGTQYF. DNA of the CDR3: TGTGCCAGCAGCTTGGAGCCTGGTACGCAGTATTTT.

This clone was seen just once. The rearrangement links TRBV15 to TRBJ1-1, with D uncertain. Looked up from germline, CDR1 is LNHNV and CDR2 is YYDKDF (reference sequence). The CDR3 is 13 amino acids. V lost 1 base and J lost 6, with 9 bases in between. The CDR3 sequence is CATSRGTFAEAFF. In DNA, the CDR3 is TGTGCCACCAGCAGAGGGACGTTCGCTGAAGCTTTCTTT. Full variable domain (outside the CDR3, taken from reference TRBV15 and TRBJ1-1): DAMVIQNPRYQVTQFGKPVTLSCSQTLNHNVMYWYQQKSSQAPKLLFHYYDKDFNNEADTPDNFQSRRPNTSFCFLDIRSPGLGDTAMYLCATSRGTFAEAFFGQGTRLTVV.

V gene TRBV6-6 combines with J gene TRBJ2-5, with 7 bases fitting TRBD1. The CDR3 extends over 14 amino acids. Germline V gene lookup returns CDR1 MNHNY and CDR2 SVGAGI (reference sequence). V gave up 7 bases and J gave up 5 bases; unmatched junction bases: 10. The CDR3 bases are TGTGCCAGCAAGGGAACTCGAGGGGGCGAGACCCAGTACTTC. As protein: CASKGTRGGETQYF.

For the CDR3, the DNA is TGTGCCAGCAGTTACGCCGACAGGGGGCTCTCCTACGAGCAGTACTTC. Translation gives CASSYADRGLSYEQYF. This sequence joins TRBV6-5 and TRBJ2-7, with TRBD1 matching 10 bases. Germline trimming cut 2 bases from V and 0 bases from J; bases unmatched to any gene: 4. Germline V lookup: CDR1 MNHEY, CDR2 SVGAGI. This CDR3 is 16 amino acids long.

The chain links TRBV5-3 to TRBJ1-5; D perhaps matches TRBD1 (6 bases). TRBV5-3 falls under the ORF class, with uncertain function. The CDR3 extends over 13 amino acids. Trimming left V 9 bases short and J 4 bases short, with 14 bases between. The DNA of the CDR3 is TGTGCCATCCGTAGGACAGAAAATCAGCCCCAGCATTTT. Translated, it gives CAIRRTENQPQHF.

The rearrangement uses TRBV18 and TRBJ2-3; TRBD1 agrees at 8 bases. Germline V gene lookup returns CDR1 KGHSH and CDR2 LQKENI. There are 16 residues in the CDR3. J lost 4 bases, V lost 6 bases, and 12 bases had no gene match. The CDR3 region has the DNA TGTGCCAGCTCTCGATCTCGGACAGGGCTAGCAGATACGCAGTATTTT. Its translation is CASSRSRTGLADTQYF.

The CDR3: CASSLDGVDGEEQYF. DNA of the CDR3: TGTGCCAGCAGCTTAGATGGTGTGGACGGGGAGGAGCAGTACTTC. The chain joins TRBV11-3 to TRBJ2-7, with a possible D match to TRBD2 (5 bases). V was trimmed by 0 bases and J by 7 bases, leaving 16 bases between them. The CDR3 contains 15 residues. CDR1 is SGHNT, CDR2 YENEEA, per germline.

J is TRBJ2-1 and V is TRBV11-3; TRBD2 agrees at 7 bases. Germline values: CDR1 SGHNT, CDR2 YENEEA. The CDR3 is made up of 16 amino acids. V dropped 1 base and J dropped 5; count of bases not matched to a gene: 8. CDR3 sequence (DNA): TGTGCCAGCAGCTTAGTGTCCAGCGGGACCAACAATGAGCAGTTCTTC. The encoded protein is CASSLVSSGTNNEQFF.

The CDR3 loop reads CSAEGTYGYTF. The CDR3 DNA reads as TGCAGCGCCGAAGGGACTTATGGCTACACCTTC. The V gene is TRBV29-1, the J gene TRBJ1-2; the D gene is possibly TRBD1 (5 bases). From germline, CDR1 is SQVTM and CDR2 ANQGSEA. Trimming took 7 bases from V and 5 from J, leaving 11 bases between them. The CDR3 covers 11 residues.

The chain has TRBV6-6 and TRBJ1-1; D is unresolved. Germline loops: CDR1 MNHNY, CDR2 SVGAGI (reference sequence). Trimming left V 2 bases short and J 3 bases short, with 16 bases between. This CDR3 is built from 16 residues. In nucleotides, the CDR3 is TGTGCCAGCAGTTACACCTTCTGGGAGGATGACACTGAAGCTTTCTTT. Residues: CASSYTFWEDDTEAFF.

V is TRBV30 and J is TRBJ2-1; D perhaps matches TRBD2 (6 bases). Germline V gives CDR1 GTSNPN, CDR2 SVGIG (reference sequence). CDR3 size: 14 residues. V was shortened by 0 bases and J by 8 bases, with 14 bases between the two germline ends. DNA for the CDR3: TGTGCCTGGAGTGTACTTCGCGGGATGGATGAGCAGTTCTTC. Encoded protein: CAWSVLRGMDEQFF.

The chain uses TRBV10-1 and TRBJ1-1, with D unresolved. Germline CDR1 and CDR2: WNHNN and SYGVQD (reference sequence). V lost 0 bases and J 4 bases, leaving 9 bases between the germline ends. CDR3 size: 14 residues. The CDR3 coding sequence is TGCGCCAGCAGTGAGTCGACACAGTCCACTGAAGCTTTCTTT. Its translation is CASSESTQSTEAFF.

V usage is TRBV4-2 and J usage is TRBJ2-3; 7 bases map to TRBD1. This CDR3 is 16 amino acids long. In germline, CDR1 is LGHNA, CDR2 YNFKEQ. V shed 0 bases, J shed 1 base, and the junction held 4 bases outside the gene matches. Here the CDR3 reads CASSQERGTGTDTQYF. The CDR3 coding sequence is TGTGCCAGCAGCCAAGAACGAGGGACAGGCACAGATACGCAGTATTTT.

The V call is TRBV12-2, the J call TRBJ2-1; the D call in the table, TRBD2, was not verified against the DNA. TRBV12-2 has pseudogene status. The CDR3 is 18 residues long. CDR3 residues: CASRLARNIAGRSGEQFF. Written as DNA, the CDR3 is TGTGCAAGTCGCTTAGCGCGTAACATCGCGGGGCGGAGCGGTGAGCAGTTCTTC.

This clone was counted a single time. The CDR3 DNA follows: TGCAGCGGGGTCGTGCAGCAAGAGACCCAGTACTTC. Translation: CSGVVQQETQYF. The chain couples TRBV29-1 to TRBJ2-5; D gene ambiguous. The CDR3 spans 12 residues. V was shortened by 7 bases and J by 2 bases, with 11 bases between the two germline ends. From germline, CDR1 is SQVTM and CDR2 ANQGSEA.